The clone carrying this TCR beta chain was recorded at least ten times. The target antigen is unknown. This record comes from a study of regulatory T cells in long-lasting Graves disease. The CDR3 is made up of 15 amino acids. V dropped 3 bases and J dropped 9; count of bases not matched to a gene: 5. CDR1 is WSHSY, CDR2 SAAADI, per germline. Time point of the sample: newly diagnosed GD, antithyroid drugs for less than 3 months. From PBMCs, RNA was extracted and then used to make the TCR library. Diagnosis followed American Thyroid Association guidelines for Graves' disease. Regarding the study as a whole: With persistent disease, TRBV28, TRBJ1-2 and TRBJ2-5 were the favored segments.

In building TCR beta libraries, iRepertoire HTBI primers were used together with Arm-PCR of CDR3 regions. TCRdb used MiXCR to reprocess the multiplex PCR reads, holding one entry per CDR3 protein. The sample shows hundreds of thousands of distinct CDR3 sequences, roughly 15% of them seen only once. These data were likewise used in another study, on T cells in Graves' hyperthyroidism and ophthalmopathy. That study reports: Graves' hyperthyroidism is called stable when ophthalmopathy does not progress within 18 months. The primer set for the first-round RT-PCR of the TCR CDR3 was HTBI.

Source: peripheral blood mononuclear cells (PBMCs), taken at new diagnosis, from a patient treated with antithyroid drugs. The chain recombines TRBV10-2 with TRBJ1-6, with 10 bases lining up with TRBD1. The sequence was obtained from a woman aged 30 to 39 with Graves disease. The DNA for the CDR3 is TGCGCCAGCAGTGAACGGACAGGGGGATCTTCACCCCTCCACTTT. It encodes CASSERTGGSSPLHF.